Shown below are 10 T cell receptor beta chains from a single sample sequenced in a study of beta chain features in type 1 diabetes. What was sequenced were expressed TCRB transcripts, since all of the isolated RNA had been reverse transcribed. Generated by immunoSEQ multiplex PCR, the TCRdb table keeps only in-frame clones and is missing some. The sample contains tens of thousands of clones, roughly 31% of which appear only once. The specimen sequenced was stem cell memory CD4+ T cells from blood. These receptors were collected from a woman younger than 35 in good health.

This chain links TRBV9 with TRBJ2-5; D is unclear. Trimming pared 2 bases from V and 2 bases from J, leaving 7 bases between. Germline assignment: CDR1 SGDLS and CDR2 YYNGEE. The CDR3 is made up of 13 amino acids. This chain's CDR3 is CASSVGLQETQYF. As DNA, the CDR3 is TGTGCCAGCAGCGTTGGCCTTCAAGAGACCCAGTACTTC. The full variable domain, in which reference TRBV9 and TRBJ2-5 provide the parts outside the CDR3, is DSGVTQTPKHLITATGQRVTLRCSPRSGDLSVYWYQQSLDQGLQFLIQYYNGEERAKGNILERFSAQQFPDLHSELNLSSLELGDSALYFCASSVGLQETQYFGPGTRLLVL.

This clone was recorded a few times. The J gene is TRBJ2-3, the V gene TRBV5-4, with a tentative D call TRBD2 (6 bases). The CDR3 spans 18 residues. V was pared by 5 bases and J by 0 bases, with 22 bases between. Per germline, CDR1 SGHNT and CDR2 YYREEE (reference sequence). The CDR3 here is CASSPGGWRGASTDTQYF. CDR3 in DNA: TGTGCCAGCAGTCCCGGAGGGTGGAGGGGCGCTAGCACAGATACGCAGTATTTT.

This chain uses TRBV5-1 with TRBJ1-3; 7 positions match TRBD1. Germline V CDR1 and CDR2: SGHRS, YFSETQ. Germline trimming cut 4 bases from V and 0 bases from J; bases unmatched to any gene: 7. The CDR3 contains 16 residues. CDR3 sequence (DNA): TGCGCCAGCAGCCCACAGGGGCCAATCTCTGGAAACACCATATATTTT. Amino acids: CASSPQGPISGNTIYF.

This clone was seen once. DNA for the CDR3: TGCGCCAGCCGAGAGGGACAGGGGGAGACCCAGTACTTC. This gives the protein CASREGQGETQYF. The V call is TRBV5-1, the J call TRBJ2-5, with TRBD1 matching 10 bases. The V segment lost 7 bases and the J segment 5 bases; nucleotides outside the gene matches: 5. Germline-derived CDR1 and CDR2 are SGHRS and YFSETQ. The CDR3 has 13 residues.

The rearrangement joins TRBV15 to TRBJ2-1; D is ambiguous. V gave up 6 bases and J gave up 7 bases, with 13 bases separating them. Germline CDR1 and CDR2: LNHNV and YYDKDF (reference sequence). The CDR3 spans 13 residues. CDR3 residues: CATRRVAGNEQFF. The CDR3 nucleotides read TGTGCCACCAGACGGGTTGCTGGGAATGAGCAGTTCTTC.

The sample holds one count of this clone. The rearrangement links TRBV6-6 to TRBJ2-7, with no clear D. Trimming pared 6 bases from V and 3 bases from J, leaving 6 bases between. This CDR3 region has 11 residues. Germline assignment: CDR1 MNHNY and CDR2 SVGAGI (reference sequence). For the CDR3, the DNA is TGTGCCAGCAGAGACAACTACGAGCAGTACTTC. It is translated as CASRDNYEQYF.

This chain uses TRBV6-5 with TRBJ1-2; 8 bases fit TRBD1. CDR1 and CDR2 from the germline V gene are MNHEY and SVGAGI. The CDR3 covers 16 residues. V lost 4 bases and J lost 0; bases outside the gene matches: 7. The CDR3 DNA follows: TGTGCCAGCAGTTTCACCACGGACAGGGCTAACTATGGCTACACCTTC. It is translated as CASSFTTDRANYGYTF.

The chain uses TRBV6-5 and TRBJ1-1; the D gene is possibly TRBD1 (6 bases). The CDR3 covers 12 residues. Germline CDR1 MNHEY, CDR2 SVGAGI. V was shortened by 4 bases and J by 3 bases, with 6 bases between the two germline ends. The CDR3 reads CASSSGDTEAFF. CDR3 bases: TGTGCCAGCAGTTCAGGGGACACTGAAGCTTTCTTT.

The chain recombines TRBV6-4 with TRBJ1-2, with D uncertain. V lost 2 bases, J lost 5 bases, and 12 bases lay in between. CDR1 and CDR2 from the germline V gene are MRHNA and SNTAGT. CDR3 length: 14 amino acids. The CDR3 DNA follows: TGTGCCAGCAGTGACGGGCCCCGTGGGTATGGCTACACCTTC. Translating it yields CASSDGPRGYGYTF.

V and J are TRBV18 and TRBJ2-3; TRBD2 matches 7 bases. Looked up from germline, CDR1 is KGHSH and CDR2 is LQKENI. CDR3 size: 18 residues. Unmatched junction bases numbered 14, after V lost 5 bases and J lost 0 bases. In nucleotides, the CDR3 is TGTGCCAGCTCAGCGGCTCAATGGGGTAGCGGGAGCACAGATACGCAGTATTTT. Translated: CASSAAQWGSGSTDTQYF.